These 17 T cell receptor beta chains were all obtained from the same sample, sequenced in a study of blood T cells in healthy people across ages. Alongside a J-beta primer mix, a sample-barcoded 5' primer served in a second PCR lasting about 7 to 12 cycles. Each CDR3 protein gets one entry after TCRdb re-called the 5' RACE reads with MiXCR. The sample includes 750,000 to 850,000 distinct CDR3 sequences, 20% to 25% seen only once; the top ten take roughly 3.8%. These sequences were also reported in another study, on T cells of mothers and their children.

Specimen: blood. The receptor set was obtained from a boy younger than 18 in good health.

J is TRBJ1-2 and V is TRBV12-3 or TRBV12-4, with 7 bases matching TRBD1. The V segment lost 7 bases and the J segment 7 bases; nucleotides outside the gene matches: 9. This CDR3 region has 13 residues. The CDR3 DNA is TGTGCCAGCACCCAGACAGGGTGGGGTGGCTACACCTTC. This codes for CASTQTGWGGYTF.

This clonotype was observed a few times. This sequence joins TRBV3-1 and TRBJ1-5; possibly TRBD1 for D (5 bases). Trimming shortened V by 4 bases and J by 0 bases, and 10 bases separated the two germline ends. Germline assignment: CDR1 LGHDT and CDR2 YNNKEL (reference sequence). The CDR3 has 15 amino acids. The CDR3 here is CASSPGMYSNQPQHF. The CDR3 DNA reads TGTGCCAGCAGCCCAGGGATGTATAGCAATCAGCCCCAGCATTTT.

Comments on this clonotype: The junction departs from germline at one end; a sequencing error may be responsible. The gene calls are TRBV11-1 and TRBJ2-1; D not resolved. The germline V gene has CDR1 SGHAT and CDR2 FQDESV (reference sequence). The CDR3 covers 13 residues. The CDR3 region has the DNA TGTGCCAGCAGCTTAGGGCTAGACAATGGGCAGTTCTTC. Protein product: CASSLGLDNGQFF.

The chain uses TRBV20-1 and TRBJ1-2, with a tentative D call TRBD1 (5 bases). CDR3 length equals 15 residues. CDR1 is DFQATT and CDR2 is SNEGSKA in the germline V gene (reference sequence). V was clipped by 3 bases and J by 4 bases, with 18 bases between them. The CDR3 sequence: CSARAGGPILYGYTF. For the CDR3, the DNA is TGCAGTGCTAGGGCTGGGGGACCAATCCTCTATGGCTACACCTTC.

This clonotype has just a few counts. The chain combines TRBV5-4 with TRBJ2-5; 7 bases align to TRBD2. CDR1 and CDR2 from the germline V gene are SGHNT and YYREEE (reference sequence). The V gene end was trimmed by 3 bases and the J gene end by 4 bases; junction bases not matched to a gene: 3. This CDR3 is 13 amino acids long. The CDR3 bases are TGTGCCAGCAGCTACCCGGGGGGAGAGACCCAGTACTTC. Translation: CASSYPGGETQYF.

The CDR3 loop reads CASSTLRGSGEQYF. The CDR3 region has the DNA TGTGCCAGCAGTACCCTTAGGGGGTCGGGCGAGCAGTACTTC. This chain links TRBV28 with TRBJ2-7; TRBD1 might be the D (6 bases). The CDR3 is 14 amino acids. V shed 5 bases and J shed 6 bases, with 17 bases lying between them. Germline CDR1 reads MDHEN; CDR2 reads SYDVKM.

The chain carries TRBV15 and TRBJ2-5; 7 bases match TRBD1. Germline CDR1 and CDR2: LNHNV and YYDKDF (reference sequence). The CDR3 spans 15 residues. J lost 5 bases, V lost 0 bases, and 6 bases had no gene match. Here the CDR3 reads CATSRDRGGGETQYF. Here the CDR3 DNA reads TGTGCCACCAGCAGAGATCGAGGGGGCGGGGAGACCCAGTACTTC. Based on the CDR3 plus reference TRBV15 and TRBJ2-5, the full variable domain is DAMVIQNPRYQVTQFGKPVTLSCSQTLNHNVMYWYQQKSSQAPKLLFHYYDKDFNNEADTPDNFQSRRPNTSFCFLDIRSPGLGDTAMYLCATSRDRGGGETQYFGPGTRLLVL.

The J gene is TRBJ2-3, the V gene TRBV28; TRBD2 agrees at 10 bases. V lost 1 base to trimming and J lost 4 bases; unmatched junction nucleotides: 11. Germline values: CDR1 MDHEN, CDR2 SYDVKM. The CDR3 runs 18 residues. The CDR3 protein is CASSLLGASGRGADTQYF. The CDR3 nucleotides read TGTGCCAGCAGTTTATTAGGGGCTAGCGGGAGAGGGGCAGATACGCAGTATTTT.

J is TRBJ1-4 and V is TRBV7-9; D is ambiguous. This CDR3 contains 12 residues. Per the germline V gene, CDR1 is SEHNR and CDR2 is FQNEAQ (reference sequence). V was trimmed by 5 bases and J by 8 bases, leaving 9 bases between them. The CDR3 sequence is CASSTTAEKLFF. The CDR3 bases are TGTGCCAGCAGCACTACGGCAGAAAAACTGTTTTTT.

The table lists this clonotype with a few counts. The chain has TRBV6-5 and TRBJ1-2; weak D call: TRBD1 (6 bases). The CDR3 loop spans 15 amino acids. From germline, CDR1 is MNHEY and CDR2 SVGAGI. Trimming removed 4 bases from V and 7 bases from J, with 19 bases in between. In DNA form, the CDR3 reads TGTGCCAGCAGTTCGACATCCTACAGGGATCCTGGCTACACCTTC. This codes for CASSSTSYRDPGYTF.

The rearrangement links TRBV7-2 to TRBJ2-1; 14 bases agree with TRBD2. V was pared by 1 base and J by 6 bases, with 11 bases of the junction left unmatched. The germline CDR1 and CDR2 sequences are SGHTA and FQGNSA. The CDR3 consists of 19 residues. In DNA form, the CDR3 reads TGTGCCAGCAGCTTAGACCCCAGACTAGCGGGGGGGCACTTCAATGAGCAGTTCTTC. This sequence encodes CASSLDPRLAGGHFNEQFF.

The chain carries TRBV5-4 and TRBJ2-1; D may be TRBD1 or TRBD2 (6 bases each). This CDR3 is 14 amino acids long. V was shortened by 5 bases and J by 7 bases, with 16 bases between the two germline ends. Looked up from germline, CDR1 is SGHNT and CDR2 is YYREEE (reference sequence). The CDR3 loop is CASRKGGTENEQFF. The CDR3 DNA follows: TGTGCCAGCAGAAAAGGGGGGACTGAAAATGAGCAGTTCTTC.

This clonotype was seen only a few times. V is TRBV4-3 and J is TRBJ2-7; the match to TRBD2 covers 7 bases. Germline CDR1 and CDR2: LGHNA and YSLEER. V was pared by 3 bases and J by 7 bases, with 9 bases of the junction left unmatched. The length of the CDR3 is 14 residues. CDR3 DNA: TGCGCCAGCAGCCATGGACTAGGGACCTCTGAGCAGTACTTC. It specifies CASSHGLGTSEQYF.

The rearrangement links TRBV4-2 to TRBJ2-7, with 11 positions matching TRBD2. The CDR3 is made up of 19 amino acids. CDR1 is LGHNA and CDR2 is YNFKEQ in the germline V gene. V lost 2 bases to trimming and J lost 2 bases; unmatched junction nucleotides: 14. The CDR3 region is CASSQTVLAGVKGTYEQYF. The DNA for the CDR3 is TGTGCCAGCAGCCAAACGGTACTAGCGGGGGTCAAAGGCACCTACGAGCAGTACTTC.

This chain uses TRBV28 with TRBJ2-3, with TRBD2 matching 7 bases. The CDR3 is made up of 15 amino acids. Germline CDR1 and CDR2: MDHEN and SYDVKM. J was trimmed by 4 bases and V by 6 bases; bases with no gene match: 10. CDR3 residues: CASRPGTMGSDTQYF. The CDR3 bases are TGTGCCAGCAGACCCGGGACTATGGGATCAGATACGCAGTATTTT.

This clonotype was detected only a few times. The rearrangement links TRBV4-1 to TRBJ2-4; a possible D gene is TRBD1 (6 bases). Germline CDR1 reads MGHRA; CDR2 reads YSYEKL. Trimming cost V 3 bases and J 3 bases, with 15 bases left between them. This CDR3 is 16 amino acids long. CDR3 DNA: TGCGCCAGCAGCCACATTCTCCGGGACATCAAAAACATTCAGTACTTC. It yields the protein CASSHILRDIKNIQYF.

Only a few counts were recorded for this clonotype. The chain links TRBV3-1 to TRBJ1-3; 8 bases line up with TRBD1. The CDR3 runs to 14 residues. J gave up 5 bases and V 4 bases, and 4 bases lay outside the gene matches. Germline CDR1 LGHDT, CDR2 YNNKEL (reference sequence). In DNA, the CDR3 is TGTGCCAGCAGCCTAGGACAGGGACGAAACACCATATATTTT. It codes for CASSLGQGRNTIYF.